This record concerns one T cell receptor (beta chain) sequence. CDR1 and CDR2 (germline): SGHRS, YFSETQ. The ends lost 4 bases at V and 1 base at J; junction bases unmatched: 3. The CDR3 is 15 residues long. This sample was included in a study of blood T cell repertoires in COVID-19. About the research overall: The origin of the acute and convalescent COVID-19 samples was the United States, Italy and Spain. Sources were T cells, B-cell-depleted T cells, or PBMCs; the material itself was cDNA or gDNA.

Under the authors' procedure: Estimated nucleated cell counts came from reference gene primer amplification. The protocol was immunoSEQ multiplex PCR, while the TCRdb copy is restricted to in-frame clones and leaves out a portion. D and trimming come from the DNA, and the V and J calls and clone size come from that table. The sample has around 170,000 clones, around 86% seen once; the top ten hold around 13%. Material: peripheral blood. The sequence was collected from a man aged 65-85 years who had recovered from COVID-19. The chain combines TRBV5-1 with TRBJ2-2, with 8 bases lining up with TRBD1. The CDR3 DNA follows: TGCGCCAGCAGCCCGGACAGGGAGAACACCGGGGAGCTGTTTTTT. Translation gives CASSPDRENTGELFF.